A selection of T cell receptor beta chains follows, all from one sample in a study of graft-versus-host responses after intestinal transplantation. TCRdb's table, derived via immunoSEQ multiplex PCR, lists solely in-frame clones and lacks some. The sample has around 38,000 clones; around 83% are singletons. The sample consisted of PBMCs, taken about 160 weeks after transplant. The receptors shown here come from a human patient who received an intestinal transplant, so some T cells may come from the graft donor. The CDR3 runs from the conserved cysteine through the conserved F or W. The D gene is left open where the match is weak. For some rows the clone size is stated as once, few or many, or as a class when expanded; others skip it.

len: 14; j_gene: TRBJ1-5; v_gene: TRBV19; abundance: -; d_gene: -; CDR3aa: CASTLMGGTRPQHF; CDR3nt: TGTGCCAGTACCCTCATGGGAGGAACCAGGCCCCAGCATTTT
len: 13; j_gene: TRBJ2-1; v_gene: TRBV11-1; abundance: few; d_gene: -; CDR3aa: CASSLREQGEGFF; CDR3nt: TGTGCCAGCAGCTTAAGGGAGCAGGGAGAAGGGTTCTTC
len: 13; j_gene: TRBJ2-3; v_gene: TRBV7-3; abundance: -; d_gene: TRBD2; CDR3aa: CASSPPGGSTQYF; CDR3nt: TGTGCCAGCAGCCCCCCGGGAGGGTCTACGCAGTATTTT
len: 14; j_gene: TRBJ1-4; v_gene: TRBV28; abundance: -; d_gene: -; CDR3aa: CASSLRPPEEKLFF; CDR3nt: TGTGCCAGCAGTTTAAGACCGCCCGAAGAAAAACTGTTTTTT
len: 16; j_gene: TRBJ1-2; v_gene: TRBV5-1; abundance: -; d_gene: TRBD1; CDR3aa: CASSSVGQGEDYGYTF; CDR3nt: TGTGCCAGCAGCTCCGTGGGACAGGGGGAAGACTATGGCTACACCTTC
len: 15; j_gene: TRBJ1-4; v_gene: TRBV27; abundance: -; d_gene: -; CDR3aa: CASSMRQQSNEKLFF; CDR3nt: TGTGCCAGCAGTATGAGACAGCAGTCCAATGAAAAACTGTTTTTT
len: 15; j_gene: TRBJ1-5; v_gene: TRBV5-1; abundance: -; d_gene: TRBD1; CDR3aa: CASSLGTAPNQPQHF; CDR3nt: TGCGCCAGCAGCCTCGGGACAGCGCCTAATCAGCCCCAGCATTTT
len: 17; j_gene: TRBJ2-5; v_gene: TRBV5-1; abundance: -; d_gene: TRBD2; CDR3aa: CASKGSSGRALWETQYF; CDR3nt: TGCGCCAGCAAAGGCTCTAGCGGGAGGGCCCTTTGGGAGACCCAGTACTTC
len: 14; j_gene: TRBJ1-1; v_gene: TRBV9; abundance: -; d_gene: -; CDR3aa: CASSVDGRDTEAFF; CDR3nt: TGTGCCAGCAGCGTAGATGGCAGAGACACTGAAGCTTTCTTT
len: 18; j_gene: TRBJ2-7; v_gene: TRBV28; abundance: few; d_gene: TRBD2; CDR3aa: CASSPSTSGRSSSYEQYF; CDR3nt: TGTGCCAGCAGTCCGTCGACTAGCGGGAGGTCGAGCTCCTACGAGCAGTACTTC
len: 19; j_gene: TRBJ2-2; v_gene: TRBV28; abundance: -; d_gene: TRBD1; CDR3aa: CASSSGTGGVSVYTGELFF; CDR3nt: TGTGCCAGCAGTTCCGGGACAGGGGGTGTTAGCGTATACACCGGGGAGCTGTTTTTT
len: 18; j_gene: TRBJ2-2; v_gene: TRBV9; abundance: -; d_gene: TRBD1; CDR3aa: CASSLRTGGAGSTGELFF; CDR3nt: TGTGCCAGCAGCCTGCGGACAGGGGGCGCGGGATCCACCGGGGAGCTGTTTTTT
len: 16; j_gene: TRBJ2-7; v_gene: TRBV11-2; abundance: once; d_gene: TRBD2; CDR3aa: CASSLEGLAASYEQYF; CDR3nt: TGTGCCAGCAGCTTAGAGGGACTAGCGGCCTCCTACGAGCAGTACTTC
len: 14; j_gene: TRBJ2-3; v_gene: TRBV6-4; abundance: few; d_gene: -; CDR3aa: CASSEGGPTDTQYF; CDR3nt: TGTGCCAGCAGTGAAGGGGGACCCACAGATACGCAGTATTTT
len: 16; j_gene: TRBJ2-1; v_gene: TRBV11-3; abundance: few; d_gene: -; CDR3aa: CASSLGGKSSYNEQFF; CDR3nt: TGTGCCAGCAGCTTAGGCGGCAAGAGCTCCTACAATGAGCAGTTCTTC
len: 16; j_gene: TRBJ2-3; v_gene: TRBV28; abundance: -; d_gene: -; CDR3aa: CASGPRWGESEDTQYF; CDR3nt: TGTGCCAGCGGGCCCCGGTGGGGGGAATCTGAAGATACGCAGTATTTT
len: 14; j_gene: TRBJ2-1; v_gene: TRBV12-5; abundance: -; d_gene: -; CDR3aa: CASGLVRPYNEQFF; CDR3nt: TGTGCTAGTGGTTTGGTACGTCCCTACAATGAGCAGTTCTTC
len: 14; j_gene: TRBJ2-1; v_gene: TRBV7-2; abundance: once; d_gene: -; CDR3aa: CASSFDAGTNEQFF; CDR3nt: TGTGCCAGCAGCTTTGACGCGGGGACCAATGAGCAGTTCTTC
len: 13; j_gene: TRBJ1-4; v_gene: TRBV7-6; abundance: -; d_gene: -; CDR3aa: CASSLGQLEKLFF; CDR3nt: TGTGCCAGCAGCTTAGGTCAGCTAGAAAAACTGTTTTTT
len: 14; j_gene: TRBJ1-5; v_gene: TRBV7-6; abundance: -; d_gene: -; CDR3aa: CASSLGEAGQPQHF; CDR3nt: TGTGCCAGCAGCTTAGGAGAAGCGGGTCAGCCCCAGCATTTT
len: 15; j_gene: TRBJ1-4; v_gene: TRBV6-1; abundance: few; d_gene: -; CDR3aa: CASSESGGTHEKLFF; CDR3nt: TGTGCCAGCAGTGAATCGGGGGGCACCCATGAAAAACTGTTTTTT
len: 13; j_gene: TRBJ2-1; v_gene: TRBV7-2; abundance: -; d_gene: TRBD2; CDR3aa: CASSLGFSGEQFF; CDR3nt: TGTGCCAGCAGCTTAGGGTTTAGCGGGGAGCAGTTCTTC
len: 15; j_gene: TRBJ1-2; v_gene: TRBV11-3; abundance: -; d_gene: -; CDR3aa: CASSLEEGSPSGYTF; CDR3nt: TGTGCCAGCAGCTTAGAAGAGGGGTCTCCCTCTGGCTACACCTTC
len: 17; j_gene: TRBJ2-3; v_gene: TRBV7-6; abundance: few; d_gene: -; CDR3aa: CASSLNRKQGAADTQYF; CDR3nt: TGTGCCAGCAGCTTGAACCGGAAACAAGGGGCGGCGGATACGCAGTATTTT
len: 16; j_gene: TRBJ2-3; v_gene: TRBV11-2; abundance: -; d_gene: TRBD2; CDR3aa: CASSFTSGGGSDTQYF; CDR3nt: TGTGCCAGCAGCTTTACTAGCGGAGGGGGTTCAGATACGCAGTATTTT
len: 13; j_gene: TRBJ1-1; v_gene: TRBV5-1; abundance: once; d_gene: -; CDR3aa: CASTGQLNTEAFF; CDR3nt: TGCGCCAGCACCGGTCAGCTGAACACTGAAGCTTTCTTT
len: 14; j_gene: TRBJ2-7; v_gene: TRBV10-2; abundance: -; d_gene: TRBD1; CDR3aa: CASRPGQGFYEQYF; CDR3nt: TGCGCCAGCAGGCCGGGACAGGGGTTCTACGAGCAGTACTTC
len: 16; j_gene: TRBJ2-7; v_gene: TRBV5-1; abundance: few; d_gene: -; CDR3aa: CASSLTGTDDSYEQYF; CDR3nt: TGCGCCAGCAGCTTAACGGGGACGGACGATTCCTACGAGCAGTACTTC
len: 14; j_gene: TRBJ2-1; v_gene: TRBV2; abundance: -; d_gene: TRBD2; CDR3aa: CASSDERGLREQFF; CDR3nt: TGTGCCAGCAGTGACGAGCGGGGCCTCAGGGAGCAGTTCTTC
len: 15; j_gene: TRBJ2-1; v_gene: TRBV6-4; abundance: medium-sized; d_gene: TRBD2; CDR3aa: CASSELAGGNNEQFF; CDR3nt: TGTGCCAGCAGTGAACTAGCGGGAGGGAACAATGAGCAGTTCTTC